Below are 10 T cell receptor beta chains sequenced from a single sample in a study of blood T cells in healthy people across ages. For the second PCR, which ran for roughly 7 to 11 cycles, a sample-barcoded 5' primer and a J-beta primer mix were used. TCRdb re-analysed the 5' RACE reads in MiXCR, keeping a single row per CDR3 protein. The sample contains more than 700,000 distinct CDR3 sequences, more than 35% of which appear only once. The specimen sequenced was blood. These receptors came from an older man in good health.

The rearrangement links TRBV20-1 to TRBJ2-3; D remains ambiguous. The length of the CDR3 is 14 residues. V was cut by 0 bases and J by 3 bases, with 10 bases left in between. Germline V gives CDR1 DFQATT, CDR2 SNEGSKA (reference sequence). The CDR3 region is CSARDKAPTDTQYF. The CDR3 DNA sequence: TGCAGTGCTAGAGATAAGGCCCCTACAGATACGCAGTATTTT.

This rearrangement joins TRBV5-1 to TRBJ2-7; TRBD1 aligns across 8 bases. This CDR3 has 16 amino acids. CDR1 is SGHRS, CDR2 YFSETQ, per germline. V was clipped by 0 bases and J by 0 bases; unmatched bases: 5. CDR3 loop: CASSLATGDPSYEQYF. In DNA, the CDR3 is TGCGCCAGCAGCTTGGCGACAGGGGACCCCTCCTACGAGCAGTACTTC.

This clonotype was picked up a small number of times. This chain uses TRBV20-1 with TRBJ2-2; TRBD2 aligns across 7 bases. V lost 0 bases and J lost 1; bases outside the gene matches: 5. In germline, CDR1 is DFQATT, CDR2 SNEGSKA (reference sequence). This CDR3 has 16 amino acids. CDR3 coding DNA: TGCAGTGCTAGAGATACCCAGCGGGAGAACACCGGGGAGCTGTTTTTT. This codes for CSARDTQRENTGELFF.

This clonotype appeared a few times. The rearrangement links TRBV28 to TRBJ2-7; D is ambiguous. The CDR3 extends over 14 amino acids. Germline loops: CDR1 MDHEN, CDR2 SYDVKM. Trimming removed 3 bases from V and 3 bases from J, with 12 bases in between. CDR3 DNA: TGTGCCAGCAGTTTTGCTCCCAGGTACTACGAGCAGTACTTC. It codes for CASSFAPRYYEQYF.

The J gene is TRBJ1-4, the V gene TRBV4-2; TRBD1 aligns across 7 bases. The length of the CDR3 is 18 residues. Per germline, CDR1 LGHNA and CDR2 YNFKEQ. After removal of 1 base from V and 5 bases from J, the junction contained 13 bases not matched to a gene. The CDR3 DNA reads as TGTGCCAGCAGCCAAGCCCAGTCTAGACAGGGCGTAAATGAAAAACTGTTTTTT. It specifies CASSQAQSRQGVNEKLFF.

The gene calls are TRBV20-1 and TRBJ2-1, with D possibly called TRBD1 or TRBD2 (6 bases each). The CDR3 has 14 amino acids. Germline lookup yields CDR1 DFQATT and CDR2 SNEGSKA (reference sequence). V gave up 2 bases and J gave up 4 bases, with 12 bases separating them. CDR3 residues: CSARRGEAYNEQFF. DNA for the CDR3: TGCAGTGCTAGAAGGGGGGAGGCTTACAATGAGCAGTTCTTC.

The chain couples TRBV3-1 to TRBJ1-2; TRBD1 agrees at 12 bases. Germline V CDR1 and CDR2: LGHDT, YNNKEL (reference sequence). V lost 5 bases to trimming and J lost 5 bases; unmatched junction nucleotides: 12. The CDR3 has 17 amino acids. Written as DNA, the CDR3 is TGTGCCAGCAGCTCCGGGACAGGGGGCGTCGGGCCTTATGGCTACACCTTC. Translating gives CASSSGTGGVGPYGYTF. The full variable domain, its missing parts supplied by reference TRBV3-1 and TRBJ1-2, is DTAVSQTPKYLVTQMGNDKSIKCEQNLGHDTMYWYKQDSKKFLKIMFSYNNKELIINETVPNRFSPKSPDKAHLNLHINSLELGDSAVYFCASSSGTGGVGPYGYTFGSGTRLTVV.

This clonotype was seen only once. DNA for the CDR3: TGCAGTGCTAGAAATGGCTACACCTTC. Amino acids: CSARNGYTF. This chain links TRBV20-1 with TRBJ1-2; D gene unclear. CDR1 is DFQATT, CDR2 SNEGSKA, per germline (reference sequence). V was shortened by 2 bases and J by 6 bases, with 1 base between the two germline ends. The length of the CDR3 is 9 residues.

The rearrangement joins TRBV5-1 to TRBJ2-5; no reliable D call. The CDR3 totals 15 residues. Per the germline V gene, CDR1 is SGHRS and CDR2 is YFSETQ. V lost 3 bases and J lost 0, with 12 bases in between. Here the CDR3 reads CASSSTGPYQETQYF. DNA for the CDR3: TGCGCCAGCAGCTCGACCGGGCCGTACCAAGAGACCCAGTACTTC.

This chain joins TRBV24-1 and TRBJ2-1; 9 nucleotides agree with TRBD2. The CDR3 runs to 15 residues. Germline V gives CDR1 KGHDR, CDR2 SFDVKD. The J segment lost 9 bases and the V segment lost 4 bases, leaving 9 bases of the junction unmatched. The CDR3 region is CATSEPGTSPSEQFF. CDR3 nucleotides: TGTGCCACCAGTGAACCCGGGACTAGCCCCTCTGAGCAGTTCTTC.